These 23 T cell receptor beta chains originate from one sample sequenced in a study of blood T cell repertoires in COVID-19. Libraries were prepared by immunoSEQ multiplex PCR; TCRdb keeps only in-frame clonotypes and omits some of them. The sample has about 54,000 clones, 70% to 90% seen once. The source material was peripheral blood. Source of these receptors: a human donor in a cohort sampled during active COVID-19.

V gene TRBV7-2 combines with J gene TRBJ2-7; D is perhaps TRBD2 (5 bases). Germline CDR1 and CDR2: SGHTA and FQGNSA. V was clipped by 4 bases and J by 0 bases, with 10 bases between them. The CDR3 runs to 14 residues. The CDR3 DNA sequence: TGTGCCAGCAGCTCCCTGGCGGGCTCCTACGAGCAGTACTTC. It encodes CASSSLAGSYEQYF.

This chain links TRBV7-6 with TRBJ2-1, with TRBD2 matching over 7 bases. Germline lookup yields CDR1 SGHVS and CDR2 FNYEAQ. The CDR3 runs to 16 residues. The V and J ends lost 0 bases and 9 bases, in that order; junction bases with no gene match: 11. The CDR3 DNA follows: TGTGCCAGCAGCTTAGCGGAACGGGGGAGGGCTGGTGAGCAGTTCTTC. The encoded protein is CASSLAERGRAGEQFF.

This rearrangement joins TRBV28 to TRBJ2-1, with TRBD2 matching over 15 bases. This CDR3 comprises 15 residues. Per the germline V gene, CDR1 is MDHEN and CDR2 is SYDVKM. J gave up 7 bases and V 6 bases, and 4 bases lay outside the gene matches. The CDR3 coding sequence is TGTGCCAGCAGGTCCGGGACTAGCGGGAGGAATGAGCAGTTCTTC. Its protein is CASRSGTSGRNEQFF.

The CDR3 coding sequence is TGCAGCGTTGGTAGCGGGGGGGCCTCGGAGCTGTTTTTT. Translated, it gives CSVGSGGASELFF. V usage is TRBV29-1 and J usage is TRBJ2-2; 11 bases are a match to TRBD2. Trimming removed 4 bases from V and 10 bases from J; junction bases left unmatched: 5. CDR1 is SQVTM, CDR2 ANQGSEA, per germline. The CDR3 covers 13 residues.

The rearrangement links TRBV7-9 to TRBJ2-3; 8 bases fit TRBD2. Unmatched junction bases numbered 9, after V lost 3 bases and J lost 4 bases. This CDR3 has 16 residues. Looked up from germline, CDR1 is SEHNR and CDR2 is FQNEAQ (reference sequence). The CDR3 DNA is TGTGCCAGCAGCTTGGGCAGCGGGAGTCTGCCAGATACGCAGTATTTT. This translates into CASSLGSGSLPDTQYF.

This chain connects TRBV3-1 (or the pseudogene TRBV3-2) to TRBJ2-7; D might be TRBD2 (6 bases). The CDR3 consists of 15 residues. V gave up 4 bases and J gave up 5 bases, with 18 bases separating them. CDR1 is LGHDT and CDR2 is YNNKEL in the germline V gene (reference sequence). As DNA, the CDR3 is TGTGCCAGCAGCCGGCACGGCGGGGCTATCGACGAGCAGTACTTC. As protein: CASSRHGGAIDEQYF.

This chain connects TRBV29-1 to TRBJ2-2; no reliable D call. The V gene's germline CDR1 is SQVTM and CDR2 ANQGSEA. The V and J ends lost 1 base and 6 bases respectively, with 12 bases between them. There are 14 residues in the CDR3. CDR3 protein: CSVEVPGSAGELFF. Written as DNA, the CDR3 is TGCAGCGTTGAAGTGCCCGGGTCGGCCGGGGAGCTGTTTTTT.

The rearrangement joins TRBV5-6 to TRBJ2-1; 9 bases match TRBD2. V gave up 4 bases and J gave up 0 bases; unmatched junction bases: 2. Per the germline V gene, CDR1 is SGHDT and CDR2 is YYEEEE. CDR3 length: 15 amino acids. The chain's CDR3 is CASSVSGGSYNEQFF. CDR3 sequence (DNA): TGTGCCAGCAGCGTTAGCGGGGGCTCCTACAATGAGCAGTTCTTC.

The chain recombines TRBV12-3 or TRBV12-4 with TRBJ1-1; D gene ambiguous. Trimming took 2 bases from V and 5 from J, leaving 9 bases between them. CDR3 length equals 13 residues. CDR3 coding DNA: TGTGCCAGCAGTTTATTTGAGGGTACTGAAGCTTTCTTT. It codes for CASSLFEGTEAFF.

This rearrangement joins TRBV19 to TRBJ2-3, with 7 bases matching TRBD1. In germline, CDR1 is LNHDA, CDR2 SQIVND (reference sequence). CDR3 length equals 15 residues. V shed 5 bases and J 9 bases; nucleotides not matched to a gene: 14. The CDR3 region is CASSPRSRGYGTQYF. CDR3 DNA: TGTGCCAGTAGTCCGCGGAGCAGGGGGTACGGGACGCAGTATTTT.

CDR3 residues: CASSSGAYGYTF. CDR3 nucleotides: TGTGCCAGCAGCTCAGGGGCCTATGGCTACACCTTC. This chain joins TRBV5-6 and TRBJ1-2; D possibly corresponds to TRBD1 (6 bases). V was cut by 3 bases and J by 4 bases, with 7 bases left in between. CDR3 length equals 12 residues. From germline, CDR1 is SGHDT and CDR2 YYEEEE.

The rearrangement uses TRBV5-1 and TRBJ1-1; tentatively, D is TRBD1 (5 bases). Germline V CDR1 and CDR2: SGHRS, YFSETQ. The CDR3 covers 15 residues. V was shortened by 6 bases and J by 1 base, with 16 bases between the two germline ends. The CDR3 DNA reads as TGCGCCAGCACACCAGGGTCGAATAGGAACACTGAAGCTTTCTTT. The encoded protein is CASTPGSNRNTEAFF.

The chain links TRBV2 to TRBJ2-5; 9 positions agree with TRBD2. The ends lost 3 bases at V and 5 bases at J; junction bases unmatched: 10. CDR3 length: 16 residues. CDR1 and CDR2 from the germline V gene are SNHLY and FYNNEI. The DNA of the CDR3 is TGTGCCAGCAGTGATGGGCGGGGGGGCCGGTTGGAGACCCAGTACTTC. This codes for CASSDGRGGRLETQYF.

The V gene is TRBV5-6, the J gene TRBJ2-1, with 8 nucleotides matching TRBD2. Germline CDR1 reads SGHDT; CDR2 reads YYEEEE. This CDR3 comprises 16 residues. V lost 4 bases and J lost 4; bases outside the gene matches: 10. DNA of the CDR3: TGTGCCAGCAGCCTGATGCTGGGCGGGGGGTACAATGAGCAGTTCTTC. Residues: CASSLMLGGGYNEQFF. The full variable domain, rest sourced from reference TRBV5-6 and TRBJ2-1, is DAGVTQSPTHLIKTRGQQVTLRCSPKSGHDTVSWYQQALGQGPQFIFQYYEEEERQRGNFPDRFSGHQFPNYSSELNVNALLLGDSALYLCASSLMLGGGYNEQFFGPGTRLTVL.

The chain is built from TRBV19 and TRBJ2-7; 8 bases are shared with TRBD1. After removal of 6 bases from V and 5 bases from J, the junction contained 3 bases not matched to a gene. CDR3 length equals 12 residues. Germline V gene lookup returns CDR1 LNHDA and CDR2 SQIVND (reference sequence). For the CDR3, the DNA is TGTGCCAGTAGCGTGGACAGGGACGAGCAGTACTTC. Protein product: CASSVDRDEQYF.

The V and J genes are TRBV20-1 and TRBJ1-3, with TRBD1 matching over 7 bases. The CDR3 has 18 residues. V trimming: 3 bases; J trimming: 0 bases; junction bases outside the gene matches: 14. The germline CDR1 and CDR2 sequences are DFQATT and SNEGSKA (reference sequence). CDR3 in amino acids: CSASGVVEQGISGNTIYF. In DNA, the CDR3 is TGCAGTGCTAGTGGAGTGGTGGAACAGGGGATCTCTGGAAACACCATATATTTT.

The rearrangement links TRBV3-1 (or the pseudogene TRBV3-2) to TRBJ2-2; 7 bases agree with TRBD2. After removal of 3 bases from V and 4 bases from J, the junction contained 11 bases not matched to a gene. The germline gives CDR1 LGHDT, CDR2 YNNKEL (reference sequence). The CDR3 loop spans 17 amino acids. In DNA, the CDR3 is TGTGCCAGCAGCCACCCTAAGGGCGGGGGACCCACCGGGGAGCTGTTTTTT. As protein: CASSHPKGGGPTGELFF.

This chain links TRBV6-5 with TRBJ1-1; D unclear. V gave up 10 bases and J gave up 6 bases, with 15 bases separating them. The CDR3 runs to 12 residues. CDR1 MNHEY and CDR2 SVGAGI come from the germline V gene. The CDR3 protein is CATTPGFAEAFF. The CDR3 DNA sequence: TGTGCCACCACCCCGGGGTTCGCTGAAGCTTTCTTT.

Only one count was recorded for this clone. The chain is built from TRBV10-2 and TRBJ1-1; tentatively, D is TRBD1 (5 bases). V was shortened by 7 bases and J by 6 bases, with 15 bases between the two germline ends. Germline CDR1 and CDR2: WSHSY and SAAADI. The CDR3 spans 13 residues. This chain's CDR3 is CASTFQTEAEAFF. CDR3 sequence (DNA): TGCGCCAGCACATTCCAGACAGAAGCTGAAGCTTTCTTT.

V gene TRBV19 combines with J gene TRBJ2-5, with D possibly TRBD1 on 5 matching bases. V was cut by 6 bases and J by 5 bases, with 10 bases left in between. The CDR3 is 12 residues long. The germline V gene encodes CDR1 LNHDA and CDR2 SQIVND (reference sequence). In DNA, the CDR3 is TGTGCCAGTAGGCAATCAGGGGAGACCCAGTACTTC. Protein product: CASRQSGETQYF.

The chain links TRBV6-5 to TRBJ2-7; D unresolved. Trimming stripped 5 bases from V and 0 bases from J, with 14 bases between. The CDR3 consists of 15 residues. In germline, CDR1 is MNHEY, CDR2 SVGAGI. CDR3 sequence (DNA): TGTGCCAGCAGTAGCGAATCATCCAACTCCTACGAGCAGTACTTC. Translation: CASSSESSNSYEQYF.

The chain has TRBV4-2 and TRBJ2-1, with TRBD2 matching over 8 bases. Per germline, CDR1 LGHNA and CDR2 YNFKEQ. Losses at the gene ends were 0 bases for V and 9 bases for J; bases not matched to a gene: 10. The CDR3 length is 16 residues. Here the CDR3 reads CASSQEVAGGGGEQFF. CDR3 sequence (DNA): TGTGCCAGCAGCCAAGAAGTGGCGGGAGGTGGCGGTGAGCAGTTCTTC.

The chain carries TRBV12-3 or TRBV12-4 and TRBJ1-1; D is uncertain. CDR3 length: 12 amino acids. The V and J ends lost 5 bases and 3 bases respectively, with 7 bases between them. The CDR3: CASSPGYTEAFF. DNA of the CDR3: TGTGCCAGCAGTCCGGGGTACACTGAAGCTTTCTTT.